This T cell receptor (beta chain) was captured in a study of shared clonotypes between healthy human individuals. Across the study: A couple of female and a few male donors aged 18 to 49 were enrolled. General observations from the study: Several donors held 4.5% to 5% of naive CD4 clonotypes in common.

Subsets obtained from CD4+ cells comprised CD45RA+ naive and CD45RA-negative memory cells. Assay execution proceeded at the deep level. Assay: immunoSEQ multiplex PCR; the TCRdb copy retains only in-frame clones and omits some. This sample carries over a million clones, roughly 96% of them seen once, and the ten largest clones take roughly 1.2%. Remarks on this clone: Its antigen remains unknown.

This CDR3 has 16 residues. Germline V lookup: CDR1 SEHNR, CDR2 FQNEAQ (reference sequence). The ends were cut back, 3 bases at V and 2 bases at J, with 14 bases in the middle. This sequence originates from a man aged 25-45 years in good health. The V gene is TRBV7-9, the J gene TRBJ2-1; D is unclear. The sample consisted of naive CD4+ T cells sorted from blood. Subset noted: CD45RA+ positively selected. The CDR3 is CASSLGQSSPYNEQFF. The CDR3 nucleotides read TGTGCCAGCAGCTTGGGCCAATCAAGCCCCTACAATGAGCAGTTCTTC.